Here is one T cell receptor (beta chain) with its context. Sequenced by immunoSEQ multiplex PCR; TCRdb stores in-frame clones only, minus some. The sample contains some 30,000 clones, roughly nine tenths of which appear only once. The data derive from a study of T cells in narcolepsy. The ends were cut back, 4 bases at V and 3 bases at J, with 7 bases in the middle. The germline V gene has CDR1 MNHNS and CDR2 SASEGT. This CDR3 contains 13 residues. The V and J genes are TRBV6-1 and TRBJ1-5; D is uncertain. The specimen was CD45RA- memory CD4+ T cells from PBMCs. The sequence derives from a human donor with narcolepsy. Here the CDR3 reads CASSVEANQPQHF. The CDR3 DNA sequence: TGTGCCAGCAGTGTGGAAGCCAATCAGCCCCAGCATTTT.